This TCR beta chain was documented in a study of response to subunit inactivated influenza vaccine. This clonotype has just a few counts. Each CDR3 protein gets one entry after TCRdb re-called the RT-PCR reads with MiXCR. The data hold a few hundred thousand distinct CDR3 sequences, with 14% observed a single time. The length of the CDR3 is 15 residues. Looked up from germline, CDR1 is DFQATT and CDR2 is SNEGSKA (reference sequence). V trimming: 0 bases; J trimming: 4 bases; junction bases outside the gene matches: 3. This TCR was sampled from a man over 45 who received an inactivated influenza vaccine. The sequencing here drew on PBMCs from blood, taken 11 to 12 days after vaccination. The chain recombines TRBV20-1 with TRBJ2-5, with 12 bases matching TRBD2. CDR3 bases: TGCAGTGCTAGAGATTCTAGCGGGGGGGGAGAGACCCAGTACTTC. As protein: CSARDSSGGGETQYF.